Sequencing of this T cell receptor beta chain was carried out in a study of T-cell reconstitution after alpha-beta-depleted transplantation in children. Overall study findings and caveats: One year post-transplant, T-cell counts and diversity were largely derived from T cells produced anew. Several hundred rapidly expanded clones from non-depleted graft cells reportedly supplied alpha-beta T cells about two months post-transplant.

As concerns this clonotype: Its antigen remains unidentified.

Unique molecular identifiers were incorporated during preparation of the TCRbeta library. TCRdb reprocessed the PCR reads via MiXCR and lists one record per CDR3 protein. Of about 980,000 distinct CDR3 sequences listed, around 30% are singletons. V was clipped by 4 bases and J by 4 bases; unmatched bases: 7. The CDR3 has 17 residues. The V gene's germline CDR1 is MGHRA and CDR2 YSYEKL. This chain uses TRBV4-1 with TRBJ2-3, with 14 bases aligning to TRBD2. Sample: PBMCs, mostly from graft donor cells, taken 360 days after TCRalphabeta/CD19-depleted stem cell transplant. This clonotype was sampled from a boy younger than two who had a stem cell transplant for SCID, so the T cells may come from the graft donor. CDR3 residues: CASSPRTSGGIADTQYF. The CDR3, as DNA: TGCGCCAGCAGCCCCCGGACTAGCGGGGGGATCGCAGATACGCAGTATTTT.